Listed below are T cell receptor beta chains from one sample, sequenced in a study of blood T cell repertoires in COVID-19. Some clones are missing from TCRdb's copy, which holds only in-frame ones; the method was immunoSEQ multiplex PCR. The table records some 300,000 clones, around 90% of them present only once. Sample: peripheral blood. The receptors originated from a woman between 35 and 50 years old with COVID-19, enrolled during active disease. Both conserved end residues are part of each CDR3. D genes are given only for firm matches. The size field is filled for only some rows; it gives once, few, many or a size class.

d_gene	v_gene	j_gene	abundance	CDR3nt	CDR3aa
TRBD1	TRBV7-9	TRBJ1-2	NA	TGTGCCAGCAGCGCGCGCGGAGGACAGGGAGGTGGCTACACCTTC	CASSARGGQGGGYTF
NA	TRBV9	TRBJ2-2	NA	TGTGCCAGCAGCGTAGCTCGGCGTAGCCGAGGTACCGGGGAGCTGTTTTTT	CASSVARRSRGTGELFF
TRBD2	TRBV5-1	TRBJ2-1	NA	TGCGCCAGCAGCCCAGCGGGAGGCAATGAGCAGTTCTTC	CASSPAGGNEQFF
NA	TRBV12-5	TRBJ2-5	NA	TGTGCTAGTGGTTTGGCGGGGAAAAGGGAGACCCAGTACTTC	CASGLAGKRETQYF
NA	TRBV19	TRBJ1-1	NA	TGTGCCAGTAGACAGTATCCCCAGGGCTGGAACACTGAAGCTTTCTTT	CASRQYPQGWNTEAFF
NA	TRBV23-1	TRBJ2-1	NA	TGCGCCAGCAGTCAGGCCGGGGGAAAGTTCTTC	CASSQAGGKFF
NA	TRBV27	TRBJ1-2	NA	TGTGCCAGCAGTTTGACAGGACATTATGGCTACACCTTC	CASSLTGHYGYTF
TRBD1	TRBV15	TRBJ2-7	NA	TGTGCCACCAGCAGAGAAAGGGACAGGGTCTACGAGCAGTACTTC	CATSRERDRVYEQYF
NA	TRBV28	TRBJ2-3	NA	TGTGCCAGCACCATGAGGAGTGGAGCGGCAGATACGCAGTATTTT	CASTMRSGAADTQYF
NA	TRBV5-4	TRBJ2-7	NA	TGTGCCAGCAGCTTGGACTTCGGGGACTCCCCATACGAGCAGTACTTC	CASSLDFGDSPYEQYF
TRBD1	TRBV4-3	TRBJ1-3	NA	TGCGCCAGCAGCCAAGAGGGGACAGGGGCAGGCACCATATATTTT	CASSQEGTGAGTIYF
NA	TRBV7-3	TRBJ2-7	once	TGTGCCAGCAGCTCGGAGGGACCCTACGAGCAGTACTTC	CASSSEGPYEQYF
NA	TRBV6-5	TRBJ1-1	NA	TGTGCCAGCAGGACAGTTCGTGAAGCTTTCTTT	CASRTVREAFF
NA	TRBV6-5	TRBJ1-4	NA	TGTGCCAGCAGTAATTACAGGGCAACTAATGAAAAACTGTTTTTT	CASSNYRATNEKLFF
NA	TRBV15	TRBJ2-3	NA	TGTGCCACCAGCGTCCCACGGGGTGGCGGAAGCACAGATACGCAGTATTTT	CATSVPRGGGSTDTQYF
NA	TRBV4-3	TRBJ2-2	once	TGCGCCAGCAGCCTGGACACGAACACCGGGGAGCTGTTTTTT	CASSLDTNTGELFF
NA	TRBV21-1	TRBJ2-7	NA	TGTGCCAGCAGCGGACGTATGAGGGACTGGTCCTACGAGCAGTACTTC	CASSGRMRDWSYEQYF
NA	TRBV7-9	TRBJ2-1	NA	TGTGCCAGCAGCTTAATGGAGATCGAGCAGTTCTTC	CASSLMEIEQFF
NA	TRBV5-8	TRBJ2-3	NA	TGTGCCAGCAGCTTGTTTCCCTCAGATACGCAGTATTTT	CASSLFPSDTQYF
NA	TRBV6-5	TRBJ1-5	NA	TGTGCCAGCAGCCTAGGAGATCCCAATCAGCCCCAGCATTTT	CASSLGDPNQPQHF
NA	TRBV10-3	TRBJ1-1	NA	TGTGCCATCAGTGAGTCGGCAACACACAGGGTTCCTCGCACTGAAGCTTTCTTT	CAISESATHRVPRTEAFF
NA	TRBV28	TRBJ1-5	NA	TGTGCCAGCAGTTTCGCAGGGAATAGCAATCAGCCCCAGCATTTT	CASSFAGNSNQPQHF
NA	TRBV6-5	TRBJ1-2	NA	TGTGCCATCTTGAGGACAGACTATGGCTACACCTTC	CAILRTDYGYTF
NA	TRBV18	TRBJ1-5	NA	TGTGCCAGCTCACCCGGGGGAAGCAATCAGCCCCAGCATTTT	CASSPGGSNQPQHF
NA	TRBV6-1	TRBJ1-2	NA	TGTGCCAGCAGTGATAGGGGGACGAACTATGGCTACACCTTC	CASSDRGTNYGYTF